This entry lists 14 T cell receptor beta chains sequenced from one sample in a study of blood T cell repertoires in COVID-19. The table came from immunoSEQ multiplex PCR; TCRdb's copy has only in-frame clones and leaves some out. The sample has 100,000 or so clones; 82% are singletons. Sequenced sample: peripheral blood. Receptor source: a man aged 80 or over with acute or convalescent COVID-19.

The chain is built from TRBV18 and TRBJ2-5, with a possible D match to TRBD2 (5 bases). CDR1 and CDR2 (germline): KGHSH, LQKENI. CDR3 length: 14 amino acids. V lost 1 base, J lost 0 bases, and 6 bases lay in between. For the CDR3, the DNA is TGTGCCAGCTCACCACGGGAGTACCAAGAGACCCAGTACTTC. This encodes CASSPREYQETQYF.

The chain couples TRBV28 to TRBJ1-3, with D unresolved. The CDR3 loop spans 15 amino acids. Trimming removed 5 bases from V and 0 bases from J, with 11 bases in between. Per germline, CDR1 MDHEN and CDR2 SYDVKM. CDR3 in amino acids: CASSPVRVSGNTIYF. Here the CDR3 DNA reads TGTGCCAGCAGTCCGGTCCGGGTCTCTGGAAACACCATATATTTT.

The CDR3 sequence: CASSHSGIAGEETQYF. The CDR3, as DNA: TGCGCCAGCAGCCACTCCGGGATAGCGGGGGAAGAGACCCAGTACTTC. The chain employs TRBV4-1 and TRBJ2-5, with 9 bases lining up with TRBD2. V shed 3 bases, J shed 3 bases, and the junction held 8 bases outside the gene matches. Germline CDR1 and CDR2: MGHRA and YSYEKL. This CDR3 is 16 amino acids long.

The rearrangement uses TRBV7-6 and TRBJ2-3, with 9 bases fitting TRBD1. In germline, CDR1 is SGHVS, CDR2 FNYEAQ. CDR3 length: 18 amino acids. V was clipped by 1 base and J by 3 bases; unmatched bases: 11. For the CDR3, the DNA is TGTGCCAGCAGCTTAGTGGGCTTGACAGGGGGAAAGACAGATACGCAGTATTTT. Its protein product is CASSLVGLTGGKTDTQYF.

The chain uses TRBV29-1 and TRBJ2-7, with no clear D. CDR1 and CDR2 from the germline V gene are SQVTM and ANQGSEA. The V and J ends lost 4 bases and 3 bases respectively, with 13 bases between them. This CDR3 spans 13 amino acids. CDR3 sequence reads: CSVVEVIGYEQYF. The CDR3 DNA follows: TGCAGCGTTGTTGAGGTCATCGGCTACGAGCAGTACTTC.

This clone was counted a few times. The chain recombines TRBV29-1 with TRBJ1-1; D ambiguous. V was trimmed by 4 bases and J by 0 bases, leaving 6 bases between them. The CDR3 totals 12 residues. CDR1 is SQVTM, CDR2 ANQGSEA, per germline. The DNA for the CDR3 is TGCAGCGTTGTTACGGTGAACACTGAAGCTTTCTTT. It codes for CSVVTVNTEAFF.

The rearrangement joins TRBV5-1 to TRBJ2-5; 8 nucleotides line up with TRBD2. Trimming took 2 bases from V and 5 from J; bases not matched to a gene: 5. Germline CDR1 reads SGHRS; CDR2 reads YFSETQ. CDR3 length equals 14 residues. The CDR3 nucleotides are TGCGCCAGCAGCTTAGCGGGAGCGGGGGAGACCCAGTACTTC. It codes for CASSLAGAGETQYF.

CDR3 DNA: TGTGCCAGCAGCTCCAGCGGGCGCCAAGAGACCCAGTACTTC. Translation gives CASSSSGRQETQYF. The chain links TRBV7-6 to TRBJ2-5; D possibly corresponds to TRBD2 (6 bases). With 4 bases removed from V and 1 base from J, the gap between germline ends came to 10 bases. CDR1 and CDR2 from the germline V gene are SGHVS and FNYEAQ. CDR3 length: 14 residues.

This chain joins TRBV15 and TRBJ2-1; D perhaps matches TRBD1 (6 bases). The germline CDR1 and CDR2 sequences are LNHNV and YYDKDF (reference sequence). The length of the CDR3 is 15 residues. V lost 1 base to trimming and J lost 2 bases, with 9 bases between them. The CDR3 reads CATSRARTAYNEQFF. In DNA form, the CDR3 reads TGTGCCACCAGCAGAGCCCGGACAGCCTACAATGAGCAGTTCTTC.

This clone showed up just once. The rearrangement uses TRBV4-2 and TRBJ2-1; TRBD2 matches 8 bases. The CDR3 is made up of 15 amino acids. After removal of 0 bases from V and 3 bases from J, the junction contained 1 base not matched to a gene. The germline V gene has CDR1 LGHNA and CDR2 YNFKEQ. The DNA for the CDR3 is TGTGCCAGCAGCCAAGAGCGGGAGGTCTACAATGAGCAGTTCTTC. It encodes CASSQEREVYNEQFF.

V usage is TRBV9 and J usage is TRBJ2-2; TRBD1 matches 7 bases. The germline V gene has CDR1 SGDLS and CDR2 YYNGEE. J gave up 8 bases and V 0 bases, and 4 bases lay outside the gene matches. The CDR3 totals 14 residues. CDR3 nucleotide sequence: TGTGCCAGCAGCGTAGGGACAGGTCTGGGGGAGCTGTTTTTT. It is translated as CASSVGTGLGELFF.

This clone has more than one count but fewer than ten. The chain links TRBV3-1 (or the pseudogene TRBV3-2) to TRBJ2-1; TRBD2 matches at 10 bases. The CDR3 has 16 amino acids. Unmatched junction bases numbered 9, after V lost 1 base and J lost 9 bases. Germline V lookup: CDR1 LGHDT, CDR2 YNNKEL (reference sequence). The CDR3 DNA reads TGTGCCAGCAGCCAAGTCGGGGCTAGCGGGAGCGCTGAGCAGTTCTTC. Protein: CASSQVGASGSAEQFF.

This chain connects TRBV12-3 or TRBV12-4 to TRBJ1-4; no clear D gene. The CDR3 length is 13 residues. The germline V and J ends were trimmed by 7 bases and 0 bases, with 6 bases remaining between them. CDR3 sequence: CASKHATNEKLFF. CDR3 in DNA: TGTGCCAGCAAACATGCAACTAATGAAAAACTGTTTTTT.

The chain recombines TRBV18 with TRBJ1-5; 11 bases match TRBD1. V lost 3 bases and J lost 6; bases outside the gene matches: 4. Germline V gene sequence: CDR1 KGHSH, CDR2 LQKENI. This CDR3 contains 15 residues. CDR3 amino acids: CASSPGTGGRQPQHF. The CDR3 nucleotides read TGTGCCAGCTCACCGGGGACAGGGGGTCGTCAGCCCCAGCATTTT.